Below, 20 T cell receptor beta chains from the same sample are listed, as sequenced in a study of regulatory T cells in long-lasting Graves disease. TCR beta libraries were built with iRepertoire HTBI primers and Arm-PCR of CDR3 regions. MiXCR was run by TCRdb on the multiplex PCR reads, yielding one entry per CDR3 protein. Found here are some 560,000 distinct CDR3 sequences, roughly 15% of them singletons; the top ten hold more than 20%. The time point: newly diagnosed GD, antithyroid drugs for less than 3 months. PBMCs provided the RNA from which the TCR library was made. The sample also formed part of further work on T cells in Graves' hyperthyroidism and ophthalmopathy.

The specimen comprised peripheral blood mononuclear cells (PBMCs), sampled at new diagnosis, from a patient treated with antithyroid drugs. The receptors shown here come from a woman aged 35-65 years with Graves disease.

This clonotype was detected many times. This chain joins TRBV12-3 or TRBV12-4 and TRBJ2-2; D perhaps matches TRBD2 (5 bases). Trimming took off 1 base at V and 6 bases at J, with 9 bases between the two ends. This CDR3 spans 14 amino acids. The DNA of the CDR3 is TGTGCCAGCAGTTTAGAGAGGAGGTCCGGGGAGCTGTTTTTT. This gives the protein CASSLERRSGELFF.

J is TRBJ2-6 and V is TRBV19, with 7 bases that match TRBD1. CDR1 LNHDA and CDR2 SQIVND come from the germline V gene (reference sequence). CDR3 length equals 17 residues. The J segment lost 0 bases and the V segment lost 7 bases, leaving 9 bases of the junction unmatched. The CDR3 DNA sequence: TGTGCCAGTACCGTTCTTGGGACAGTCTCTGGGGCCAACGTCCTGACTTTC. Encoded protein: CASTVLGTVSGANVLTF.

The chain combines TRBV5-1 with TRBJ1-2; 10 bases agree with TRBD1. Germline assignment: CDR1 SGHRS and CDR2 YFSETQ. CDR3 size: 17 residues. Trimming removed 2 bases from V and 7 bases from J; junction bases left unmatched: 14. CDR3: CASSLTGTGVTLGGYTF. As DNA, the CDR3 is TGCGCCAGCAGCTTAACTGGGACAGGGGTGACGTTGGGTGGCTACACCTTC.

This clonotype was counted many times. The chain has TRBV11-2 and TRBJ1-1, with D possibly TRBD1 on 6 matching bases. With 4 bases removed from V and 0 bases from J, the gap between germline ends came to 21 bases. This CDR3 is built from 18 residues. Germline lookup yields CDR1 SGHAT and CDR2 FQNNGV. The CDR3 loop is CASSSPRGLWDMNTEAFF. As DNA, the CDR3 is TGTGCCAGCAGCTCCCCCCGGGGCCTGTGGGACATGAACACTGAAGCTTTCTTT.

This clonotype came up many times. The V gene is TRBV12-3 or TRBV12-4, the J gene TRBJ1-6; 10 bases match TRBD1. This CDR3 spans 13 amino acids. With 7 bases clipped from V and 10 bases from J, the junction kept 4 bases outside the gene matches. For the CDR3, the DNA is TGTGCCAGCACCCGGACAGGGGGATCACCCCTCCACTTT. Translated, it gives CASTRTGGSPLHF.

As for this clonotype: Since a much larger clone is just one base distant, this may be a read error. This sequence joins TRBV12-5 and TRBJ1-6; no firm D call. The CDR3 runs to 14 residues. The germline gives CDR1 LGHNT, CDR2 FRNRAP. The V gene lost 2 bases and the J gene lost 10 bases, with 12 bases spanning the gap. This chain's CDR3 is CASGLSEGGSPLHF. CDR3 nucleotides: TGTGCTAGTGGTTTGAGCGAGGGAGGATCACCCCTCCACTTT.

At least ten counts were recorded for this clonotype. This chain uses TRBV9 with TRBJ1-2; D is uncertain. The CDR3 extends over 13 amino acids. Germline loops: CDR1 SGDLS, CDR2 YYNGEE. V was clipped by 3 bases and J by 2 bases, with 8 bases between them. In nucleotides, the CDR3 is TGTGCCAGCAGCGATAACCCAAACTATGGCTACACCTTC. Residues: CASSDNPNYGYTF.

This clonotype was seen more than once but under ten times. V usage is TRBV3-1 and J usage is TRBJ2-6, with unresolved D. V lost 1 base and J 4 bases, leaving 11 bases between the germline ends. Germline values: CDR1 LGHDT, CDR2 YNNKEL (reference sequence). The CDR3 loop spans 16 amino acids. The CDR3 DNA sequence: TGTGCCAGCAGCCAAGCCGCGGTCTCCGGGGCCAACGTCCTGACTTTC. Amino acid sequence: CASSQAAVSGANVLTF.

This clonotype was seen repeatedly, ten times or more. This sequence joins TRBV12-3 or TRBV12-4 and TRBJ2-7, with D unresolved. This CDR3 comprises 13 residues. The ends were cut back, 8 bases at V and 5 bases at J, with 16 bases in the middle. The CDR3 DNA sequence: TGTGCCAGCTCCTTCGGCCAGACTCACGAGCAGTACTTC. Protein sequence: CASSFGQTHEQYF.

This clonotype has a count of ten or more. The chain recombines TRBV5-1 with TRBJ2-3; no clear D. The CDR3 spans 16 residues. Trimming shortened V by 0 bases and J by 3 bases, and 14 bases separated the two germline ends. Germline V gives CDR1 SGHRS, CDR2 YFSETQ. CDR3 in DNA: TGCGCCAGCAGCTTGGCTGGGCAGAGGTGGACAGATACGCAGTATTTT. Translated: CASSLAGQRWTDTQYF.

V gene TRBV29-1 combines with J gene TRBJ2-1; TRBD2 matches 11 bases. Germline trimming cut 0 bases from V and 2 bases from J; bases unmatched to any gene: 12. Germline CDR1 and CDR2: SQVTM and ANQGSEA. The CDR3 has 19 amino acids. The CDR3 loop reads CSVEDGTSGGVYPYNEQFF. The CDR3 DNA is TGCAGCGTTGAAGATGGAACTAGCGGGGGTGTATACCCCTACAATGAGCAGTTCTTC.

This clonotype was observed a few times. CDR3 region: CASSEDPQVWGYTF. The CDR3 DNA is TGTGCCAGCAGTGAAGACCCACAGGTTTGGGGCTACACCTTC. The chain uses TRBV2 and TRBJ1-2, with TRBD1 as a possible D gene (5 bases). Trimming stripped 1 base from V and 8 bases from J, with 14 bases between. Germline V lookup: CDR1 SNHLY, CDR2 FYNNEI. This CDR3 has 14 residues.

This clonotype showed up many times. V gene TRBV6-1 combines with J gene TRBJ2-7; 8 bases fit TRBD1. J gave up 1 base and V 5 bases, and 10 bases lay outside the gene matches. The CDR3 runs 16 residues. CDR1 MNHNS and CDR2 SASEGT come from the germline V gene. CDR3 amino acids: CASSRLRGQGSYEQYF. DNA for the CDR3: TGTGCCAGCAGTCGGTTAAGAGGACAGGGATCCTACGAGCAGTACTTC.

In the case of this clonotype: Being one base from a much bigger clone, this may be a read error. The final CDR3 position lacks the conserved phenylalanine or tryptophan, pointing to a likely read error. The chain joins TRBV28 to TRBJ1-2, with a possible D match to TRBD1 (6 bases). V was cut by 7 bases and J by 4 bases, with 13 bases left in between. The CDR3 loop spans 13 amino acids. Germline V lookup: CDR1 MDHEN, CDR2 SYDVKM. The CDR3 DNA sequence: TGTGCCAGCAACAAACAGGGAAGCTATGGCTACACCTTA. Translated, it gives CASNKQGSYGYTL.

This clonotype occurred a few times. The genes are TRBV5-4 and TRBJ2-2, with 8 positions matching TRBD2. The CDR3 sequence is 16 residues long. Trimming at V came to 4 bases and at J to 5 bases, leaving 10 bases not matched to a gene. CDR1 and CDR2 (germline): SGHNT, YYREEE (reference sequence). The CDR3 is CASSPGRGGQTGELFF. The CDR3, as DNA: TGTGCCAGCAGCCCAGGTCGGGGGGGCCAAACCGGGGAGCTGTTTTTT.

The sample holds many counts of this clonotype. The chain employs TRBV18 and TRBJ1-1; the D is unclear. This CDR3 contains 15 residues. Trimming shortened V by 1 base and J by 3 bases, and 12 bases separated the two germline ends. Germline-derived CDR1 and CDR2 are KGHSH and LQKENI. DNA of the CDR3: TGTGCCAGCTCACCACGCCCACAGTCGGACACTGAAGCTTTCTTT. It encodes CASSPRPQSDTEAFF.

A word on this clonotype: It may be a read error: a sequence one base away is much more abundant. This sequence joins TRBV7-3 and TRBJ1-2; 8 nucleotides agree with TRBD1. The CDR3 totals 13 residues. CDR1 and CDR2 from the germline V gene are SGHTA and FQGTGA. J gave up 7 bases and V 4 bases, and 5 bases lay outside the gene matches. The CDR3 sequence: CASSSDRDSGYTF. CDR3 bases: TGTGCCAGCAGCTCGGACAGGGACAGTGGCTACACCTTC.

This clonotype was detected a few times. This chain links TRBV24-1 with TRBJ1-1; tentative D call: TRBD1 (6 bases). Germline V gene sequence: CDR1 KGHDR, CDR2 SFDVKD. This CDR3 has 12 residues. Trimming removed 5 bases at V and 5 bases at J, with 8 bases between. In DNA form, the CDR3 reads TGTGCCACCAGTGGAGGGGGAACTGAAGCTTTCTTT. It yields the protein CATSGGGTEAFF.

The chain joins TRBV29-1 to TRBJ2-3, with D unclear. From germline, CDR1 is SQVTM and CDR2 ANQGSEA. CDR3 length: 12 amino acids. V was trimmed by 8 bases and J by 0 bases, leaving 9 bases between them. This chain's CDR3 is CSRETSTDTQYF. The DNA for the CDR3 is TGCAGCCGTGAGACTAGCACAGATACGCAGTATTTT.

The V call is TRBV3-1, the J call TRBJ2-5; 8 bases match TRBD1. The end of the DNA aligns better with TRBJ2-1, so the J call may be wrong. The CDR3 length is 15 residues. Germline assignment: CDR1 LGHDT and CDR2 YNNKEL (reference sequence). Here the CDR3 DNA reads TGTGCCAGCAGCCCCCAGGGGGCCTACTTCAATGAGCAGTTCTTC. It yields the protein CASSPQGAYFNEQFF.